These 24 T cell receptor beta chains came from one sample sequenced in a study of T cell responses to AZD1222 COVID-19 vaccine (dated by TCRdb to about 2021). The library was prepared using the immunoSEQ multiplex PCR assay. In TCRdb, the immuneACCESS table is reduced to in-frame sequences with V and J assigned. These tables do not hold every clone; where another copy was compared, an unresolved V gene accounts for under half, and the others remain unexplained. In this sample the table shows about 110,000 clones, roughly 86% of which occur a single time. Of the sample, around 4.6% falls within the top ten clones. The time point label on this specimen signifies: about 28 days (+/-7) after the second vaccine dose. The sequencing used peripheral blood, collected 28 days after the second AZD1222 dose. Source of these receptors: an adult who received the AZD1222 COVID-19 vaccine.

This sequence joins TRBV2 and TRBJ2-1; 7 nucleotides match TRBD1. J lost 15 bases, V lost 8 bases, and 7 bases had no gene match. The CDR3 is 10 residues long. Germline lookup yields CDR1 SNHLY and CDR2 FYNNEI. CDR3 protein: CASSRDSWFF. The DNA for the CDR3 is TGTGCCAGCTCCCGGGACAGCTGGTTCTTC.

This clone was picked up one time. This chain joins TRBV11-3 and TRBJ2-2, with 7 positions matching TRBD1. Trimming removed 6 bases from V and 0 bases from J; junction bases left unmatched: 4. Per germline, CDR1 SGHNT and CDR2 YENEEA. This CDR3 spans 15 amino acids. The CDR3 bases are TGTGCCAGCAGTTTCGGGACAGCGAACACCGGGGAGCTGTTTTTT. This codes for CASSFGTANTGELFF.

The chain has TRBV6-2 or TRBV6-3 and TRBJ1-2; 9 nucleotides match TRBD1. The length of the CDR3 is 16 residues. Trimming took 5 bases from V and 3 from J; bases not matched to a gene: 10. Germline V lookup: CDR1 MNHEY, CDR2 SVGEGT. In nucleotides, the CDR3 is TGTGCCAGCAGTGCACCACCGGGACAGGGAGACTATGGCTACACCTTC. Translating gives CASSAPPGQGDYGYTF.

The chain links TRBV20-1 to TRBJ2-1; TRBD1 matches 7 bases. Germline V CDR1 and CDR2: DFQATT, SNEGSKA (reference sequence). V lost 3 bases and J lost 15; bases outside the gene matches: 8. The CDR3 is 11 residues long. The CDR3 is CSASGQAVGFF. The CDR3 DNA follows: TGCAGTGCTAGCGGACAGGCGGTTGGGTTCTTC.

The rearrangement uses TRBV7-2 and TRBJ2-1, with D perhaps matching TRBD2 (6 bases). The V end lost 8 bases, the J end lost 2 bases, and 7 bases lay between the germline ends. The CDR3 is 12 residues long. Germline V gene lookup returns CDR1 SGHTA and CDR2 FQGNSA. The CDR3 coding sequence is TGTGCCAGCGGGAGGACCTACAATGAGCAGTTCTTC. Amino acid sequence: CASGRTYNEQFF.

This clone was detected only a few times. J is TRBJ2-7 and V is TRBV7-9; 10 nucleotides match TRBD2. The CDR3 extends over 15 amino acids. CDR1 and CDR2 (germline): SEHNR, FQNEAQ (reference sequence). J gave up 2 bases and V 2 bases, and 3 bases lay outside the gene matches. CDR3 loop: CASSLLAGETYEQYF. The CDR3 DNA follows: TGTGCCAGCAGCTTACTAGCGGGGGAGACCTACGAGCAGTACTTC.

The gene calls are TRBV11-1 and TRBJ2-1; D may be TRBD1 or TRBD2 (5 bases each). V lost 8 bases, J lost 0 bases, and 17 bases lay in between. CDR1 is SGHAT, CDR2 FQDESV, per germline (reference sequence). This CDR3 is 16 amino acids long. The CDR3 coding sequence is TGTGCCAGCGTCCCCGAGGGGTGGCCCTCCTACAATGAGCAGTTCTTC. Protein sequence: CASVPEGWPSYNEQFF.

The J gene is TRBJ2-2, the V gene TRBV10-3; TRBD2 aligns across 8 bases. The V gene's germline CDR1 is ENHRY and CDR2 SYGVKD. J gave up 4 bases and V 4 bases, and 11 bases lay outside the gene matches. The CDR3 runs 17 residues. CDR3: CAISVSGGEPVTGELFF. In DNA form, the CDR3 reads TGTGCCATCAGTGTATCGGGGGGGGAACCTGTCACCGGGGAGCTGTTTTTT.

The rearrangement links TRBV2 to TRBJ1-6; D is unclear. Trimming cost V 6 bases and J 0 bases, with 9 bases left between them. Germline-derived CDR1 and CDR2 are SNHLY and FYNNEI. This CDR3 comprises 15 residues. DNA for the CDR3: TGTGCCAGCAGCTCCAGTAGCTCCTATAATTCACCCCTCCACTTT. Its translation: CASSSSSSYNSPLHF. Full variable domain (outside the CDR3, taken from reference TRBV2 and TRBJ1-6): EPEVTQTPSHQVTQMGQEVILRCVPISNHLYFYWYRQILGQKVEFLVSFYNNEISEKSEIFDDQFSVERPDGSNFTLKIRSTKLEDSAMYFCASSSSSSYNSPLHFGNGTRLTVT.

This clone has just one count. The chain uses TRBV6-2 or TRBV6-3 and TRBJ2-3, with TRBD2 as a possible D gene (5 bases). The germline V gene encodes CDR1 MNHEY and CDR2 SVGEGT. V lost 2 bases and J 4 bases, leaving 7 bases between the germline ends. The CDR3 has 13 residues. CDR3: CASSYARADTQYF. The CDR3 DNA follows: TGTGCCAGCAGTTACGCGAGGGCAGATACGCAGTATTTT.

The chain has TRBV4-3 and TRBJ2-2; D uncertain. Trimming took off 0 bases at V and 4 bases at J, with 6 bases between the two ends. The CDR3 is 14 residues long. Germline V gene lookup returns CDR1 LGHNA and CDR2 YSLEER. CDR3 sequence reads: CASSQELVTGELFF. In DNA, the CDR3 is TGCGCCAGCAGCCAAGAGCTGGTCACCGGGGAGCTGTTTTTT.

V is TRBV4-3 and J is TRBJ2-1; 11 nucleotides align to TRBD1. This CDR3 region has 16 residues. The V gene's germline CDR1 is LGHNA and CDR2 YSLEER. The trim removed 2 bases at V and 6 bases at J, leaving 6 bases unmatched. The CDR3 loop reads CASSQPPGQGGNEQFF. The CDR3 nucleotides are TGCGCCAGCAGCCAACCTCCGGGACAGGGGGGCAATGAGCAGTTCTTC.

CDR3 in amino acids: CASIKQGAGQPQHF. As DNA, the CDR3 is TGTGCCAGTATTAAACAGGGGGCCGGACAGCCCCAGCATTTT. The rearrangement uses TRBV19 and TRBJ1-5; 9 nucleotides line up with TRBD1. The CDR3 sequence is 14 residues long. V lost 7 bases and J lost 7; bases outside the gene matches: 8. Germline loops: CDR1 LNHDA, CDR2 SQIVND (reference sequence). The variable domain in full, completed from reference TRBV19 and TRBJ1-5, reads DGGITQSPKYLFRKEGQNVTLSCEQNLNHDAMYWYRQDPGQGLRLIYYSQIVNDFQKGDIAEGYSVSREKKESFPLTVTSAQKNPTAFYLCASIKQGAGQPQHFGDGTRLSIL.

DNA of the CDR3: TGTGCCAGCAGTCCGGGACCGAAGTACGAGCAGTACTTC. This sequence encodes CASSPGPKYEQYF. This chain uses TRBV12-3 or TRBV12-4 with TRBJ2-7; D possibly uses TRBD1 or TRBD2 (5 bases each). The V end lost 5 bases, the J end lost 4 bases, and 12 bases lay between the germline ends. The CDR3 is 13 amino acids.

The chain couples TRBV7-2 to TRBJ2-2; 8 positions agree with TRBD1. V lost 2 bases to trimming and J lost 1 base; unmatched junction nucleotides: 3. Germline V gives CDR1 SGHTA, CDR2 FQGNSA. CDR3 length: 16 amino acids. The CDR3 loop is CASSLSGQGNTGELFF. The CDR3 DNA sequence: TGTGCCAGCAGCTTAAGCGGACAGGGGAACACCGGGGAGCTGTTTTTT.

This rearrangement joins TRBV5-1 to TRBJ2-5, with TRBD1 matching over 8 bases. The ends lost 2 bases at V and 5 bases at J; junction bases unmatched: 5. The CDR3 loop spans 14 amino acids. Per germline, CDR1 SGHRS and CDR2 YFSETQ. The CDR3 DNA is TGCGCCAGCAGCTTCGGACAGGGTGGGGAGACCCAGTACTTC. This translates into CASSFGQGGETQYF.

The rearrangement uses TRBV30 and TRBJ2-5, with 14 bases matching TRBD2. Germline-derived CDR1 and CDR2 are GTSNPN and SVGIG (reference sequence). This CDR3 region has 16 residues. V lost 2 bases to trimming and J lost 3 bases; unmatched junction nucleotides: 5. For the CDR3, the DNA is TGTGCCTGGAGTCGGGGACTAGCGGGAGCAGAAGAGACCCAGTACTTC. Amino acids: CAWSRGLAGAEETQYF.

The rearrangement joins TRBV11-2 to TRBJ1-1; TRBD1 might be the D (6 bases). Germline V gene sequence: CDR1 SGHAT, CDR2 FQNNGV. Trimming took 3 bases from V and 5 from J, leaving 28 bases between them. CDR3 length: 19 amino acids. The chain's CDR3 is CASSLGVPGTTWARTEAFF. The CDR3 nucleotides are TGTGCCAGCAGCTTGGGGGTGCCCGGGACAACCTGGGCAAGAACTGAAGCTTTCTTT.

This clone was detected only a few times. V usage is TRBV28 and J usage is TRBJ2-1, with 8 bases that match TRBD1. Trimming cost V 3 bases and J 6 bases; bases outside gene matches: 7. CDR1 MDHEN and CDR2 SYDVKM come from the germline V gene. The CDR3 is made up of 15 amino acids. In DNA form, the CDR3 reads TGTGCCAGCAGTTTTTCCAGACAGGGGAGCAATGAGCAGTTCTTC. Residues: CASSFSRQGSNEQFF.

The J gene is TRBJ2-1, the V gene TRBV6-5; possible D gene TRBD1, 6 bases. The CDR3 is made up of 12 amino acids. V was pared by 11 bases and J by 8 bases, with 16 bases between. Germline V lookup: CDR1 MNHEY, CDR2 SVGAGI. The CDR3, as DNA: TGTGCCCATTTATGGGGGCGGCATGAGCAGTTCTTC. Residues: CAHLWGRHEQFF.

Only one count was recorded for this clone. CDR3 protein: CASSIKGGQLNTEAFF. The CDR3, as DNA: TGTGCCAGTAGTATAAAGGGGGGACAACTAAACACTGAAGCTTTCTTT. The chain combines TRBV19 with TRBJ1-1; TRBD1 might be the D (6 bases). The CDR3 consists of 16 residues. Germline loops: CDR1 LNHDA, CDR2 SQIVND (reference sequence). Trimming took off 2 bases at V and 2 bases at J, with 15 bases between the two ends.

The V gene is TRBV28, the J gene TRBJ1-2; tentative D call: TRBD1 (5 bases). Germline assignment: CDR1 MDHEN and CDR2 SYDVKM. V lost 1 base to trimming and J lost 4 bases, with 22 bases between them. This CDR3 contains 18 residues. CDR3 residues: CASSLSSGTGTKGYGYTF. CDR3 nucleotide sequence: TGTGCCAGCAGTTTATCCTCCGGGACCGGGACGAAGGGCTATGGCTACACCTTC.

The J gene is TRBJ2-7, the V gene TRBV27, with 11 bases lining up with TRBD2. V lost 2 bases, J lost 3 bases, and 6 bases stayed unmatched. Germline values: CDR1 MNHEY, CDR2 SMNVEV (reference sequence). The CDR3 spans 16 residues. In nucleotides, the CDR3 is TGTGCCAGCAGTTTAGGTTTGGGACTAGCGGTCTACGAGCAGTACTTC. Translated, it gives CASSLGLGLAVYEQYF.

CDR3 nucleotides: TGTGCCAGCAGCCCGACGACTAGCACAGATACGCAGTATTTT. Protein: CASSPTTSTDTQYF. The gene calls are TRBV7-2 and TRBJ2-3, with D uncertain. With 5 bases removed from V and 0 bases from J, the gap between germline ends came to 9 bases. This CDR3 is built from 14 residues. CDR1 is SGHTA and CDR2 is FQGNSA in the germline V gene.